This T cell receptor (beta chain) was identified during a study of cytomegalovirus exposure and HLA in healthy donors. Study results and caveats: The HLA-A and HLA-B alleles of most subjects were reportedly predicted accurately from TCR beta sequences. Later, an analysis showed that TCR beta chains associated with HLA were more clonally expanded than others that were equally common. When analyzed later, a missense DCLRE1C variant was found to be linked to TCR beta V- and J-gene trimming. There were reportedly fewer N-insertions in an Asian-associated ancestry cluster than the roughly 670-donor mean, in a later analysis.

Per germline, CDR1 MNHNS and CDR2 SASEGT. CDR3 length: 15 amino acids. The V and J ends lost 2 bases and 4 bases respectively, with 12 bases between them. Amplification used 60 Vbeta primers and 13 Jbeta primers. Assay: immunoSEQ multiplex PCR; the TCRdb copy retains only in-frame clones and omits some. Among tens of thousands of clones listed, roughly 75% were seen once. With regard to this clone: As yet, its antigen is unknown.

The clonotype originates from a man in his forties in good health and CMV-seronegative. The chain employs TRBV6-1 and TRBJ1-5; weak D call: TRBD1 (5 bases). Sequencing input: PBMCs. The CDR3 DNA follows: TGTGCCAGCAGTGAACAGGGAGGGACGAATCAGCCCCAGCATTTT. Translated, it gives CASSEQGGTNQPQHF.